These T cell receptor beta chains were read from a single sample in a study of blood T cells in healthy people across ages. One entry per CDR3 protein results from TCRdb running MiXCR on the 5' RACE reads. The sample has hundreds of thousands of distinct CDR3 sequences, under 25% seen once. The sequenced sample was blood. The receptors shown here come from a man aged 65 to 85 in good health. Both conserved end residues are part of each CDR3. Each record gives: D gene, clone size, V gene, J gene, CDR3 protein, CDR3 DNA. The D gene is left open where the match is weak. Some rows have no size entry. The others give once, few or many, or a class for an expanded clone.

>TRBD2|-|TRBV28|TRBJ2-1
CASSPDGTSGRNEQFF
TGTGCCAGCAGTCCGGACGGGACTAGCGGGAGAAATGAGCAGTTCTTC
>-|few|TRBV5-1|TRBJ1-4
CASSEQVGKLFF
TGCGCCAGCAGCGAACAGGTCGGAAAACTGTTTTTT
>-|few|TRBV5-1|TRBJ2-5
CASSLDGTGETQYF
TGCGCCAGCAGCTTGGACGGGACGGGGGAGACCCAGTACTTC
>-|few|TRBV12-3/TRBV12-4|TRBJ2-1
CASSLTGNKAAYNEQFF
TGTGCCAGCAGTTTAACCGGGAACAAAGCCGCCTACAATGAGCAGTTCTTC
>-|few|TRBV4-2|TRBJ2-7
CASSQVGRGGFNSYEQYF
TGTGCCAGCAGCCAAGTCGGCAGGGGGGGCTTCAATTCCTACGAGCAGTACTTC
>-|-|TRBV18|TRBJ2-7
CASSPQDDEQYF
TGTGCCAGCTCACCACAGGACGACGAGCAGTACTTC
>-|-|TRBV28|TRBJ2-5
CASSSSLPRYEQSF
TGTGCCAGCAGTTCAAGCCTCCCACGCTACGAGCAGTCCTTC
>-|-|TRBV20-1|TRBJ2-1
CSARDSQTYNEQFF
TGCAGTGCTCGGGACTCGCAAACTTACAATGAGCAGTTCTTC
>-|few|TRBV25-1|TRBJ2-6
CASTTGSSGANVLTF
TGTGCCAGTACCACAGGGAGCTCTGGGGCCAACGTCCTGACTTTC
>TRBD1|few|TRBV10-3|TRBJ2-5
CAISGGQDKEAQYF
TGTGCCATCAGTGGGGGACAGGACAAAGAGGCCCAGTACTTC
>-|few|TRBV20-1|TRBJ2-5
CSASESIQETQYF
TGCAGTGCTAGTGAATCTATTCAAGAGACCCAGTACTTC
>-|few|TRBV7-2|TRBJ1-6
CASSPDLSPLHF
TGTGCCAGCAGCCCGGACCTTTCACCCCTCCACTTT
>TRBD2|-|TRBV20-1|TRBJ2-1
CSASTPGGYNEQFF
TGCAGTGCTAGCACTCCGGGAGGCTACAATGAGCAGTTCTTC
>TRBD1|-|TRBV6-6|TRBJ2-5
CASSARQGRETQYF
TGTGCCAGCAGTGCCCGACAGGGACGAGAGACCCAGTACTTC
>TRBD2|-|TRBV6-2/TRBV6-3|TRBJ2-7
CASTWTSARYEQYF
TGTGCCAGCACTTGGACTAGCGCTCGATACGAGCAGTACTTC